A single sample gave rise to the 4 T cell receptor beta chains below, sequenced in a study of shared clonotypes between healthy human individuals. The data were produced by immunoSEQ multiplex PCR, yet TCRdb's version contains in-frame clones alone and is incomplete. The sample yields around 180,000 clones, about 93% seen once. The material sequenced was naive CD4+ T cells sorted from blood. The subset is: CD45RA+ positively selected. The receptors here all came from a woman in her 30s in good health.

The chain combines TRBV10-3 with TRBJ1-6; 9 nucleotides line up with TRBD1. Germline CDR1 is ENHRY and CDR2 is SYGVKD. The CDR3 length is 16 residues. After removal of 3 bases from V and 8 bases from J, the junction contained 8 bases not matched to a gene. The CDR3 here is CAISDPTGQGYSPLHF. In DNA, the CDR3 is TGTGCCATCAGTGACCCAACGGGACAGGGATATTCACCCCTCCACTTT.

V gene TRBV28 combines with J gene TRBJ2-7; 8 bases are a match to TRBD2. The CDR3 extends over 15 amino acids. V gave up 1 base and J gave up 2 bases; unmatched junction bases: 4. Germline lookup yields CDR1 MDHEN and CDR2 SYDVKM. CDR3 DNA sequence: TGTGCCAGCAGTTTATTGGGGGGACTAGCCTACGAGCAGTACTTC. Its protein is CASSLLGGLAYEQYF.

For this clone: The conserved final phenylalanine or tryptophan is absent from the CDR3, which likely points to a read error. The limits of the CDR3 on the DNA are not certain, so only TCRdb's listed CDR3 is given. The chain recombines TRBV11-2 with TRBJ1-6; TRBD1 was called by the table and not checked on the DNA. Per germline, CDR1 SGHAT and CDR2 FQNNGV. Including both end residues, the CDR3 is 13 amino acids long. The CDR3 region is CASSSQRGTSATL.

The genes are TRBV5-5 and TRBJ1-4, with D possibly matching TRBD1 (5 bases). The V end lost 5 bases, the J end lost 7 bases, and 18 bases lay between the germline ends. This CDR3 comprises 15 residues. Germline V gene data show CDR1 as SGHKS and CDR2 as YYEKEE (reference sequence). Here the CDR3 DNA reads TGTGCCAGCAGTCCCGAAGGGGTCGGGAGTGAAAAACTGTTTTTT. As protein: CASSPEGVGSEKLFF.